A single sample is the source of the 8 T cell receptor beta chains below, sequenced in a study of T-cell reconstitution after alpha-beta-depleted transplantation in children. Unique molecular identifiers were used in preparing the TCRbeta library. TCRdb processed the PCR reads anew with MiXCR; each CDR3 protein has one entry. The sample has 600,000 to 700,000 distinct CDR3 sequences; around 14% are singletons. Here the sequenced sample was PBMCs, taken before TCRalphabeta/CD19-depleted stem cell transplant. The receptors derive from a girl aged 2-10 years with congenital amegakaryocytic thrombocytopenia, due to receive a stem cell transplant.

V and J are TRBV25-1 and TRBJ1-6; maybe TRBD1 (6 bases). This CDR3 comprises 14 residues. V shed 6 bases and J shed 3 bases, with 9 bases lying between them. Germline V gene sequence: CDR1 MGHDK, CDR2 SYGVNS. The CDR3 DNA sequence: TGTGCCAGCAGCCAGGACAGCTATAATTCACCCCTCCACTTT. Its protein product is CASSQDSYNSPLHF. The variable domain in full, with the rest retrieved from reference TRBV25-1 and TRBJ1-6, is EADIYQTPRYLVIGTGKKITLECSQTMGHDKMYWYQQDPGMELHLIHYSYGVNSTEKGDLSSESTVSRIRTEHFPLTLESARPSHTSQYLCASSQDSYNSPLHFGNGTRLTVT.

This clonotype was seen at least ten times. The genes are TRBV6-1 and TRBJ1-1, with D maybe TRBD1 (5 bases). The V gene's germline CDR1 is MNHNS and CDR2 SASEGT. This CDR3 region has 14 residues. Deletions cut 7 bases from V and 1 base from J, with 13 bases between. The CDR3, as DNA: TGTGCCAGCACCCCGCAGGGCCCGAACACTGAAGCTTTCTTT. It is translated as CASTPQGPNTEAFF.

This clonotype was seen ten or more times. The rearrangement links TRBV4-1 to TRBJ2-4, with D possibly matching TRBD2 (5 bases). Trimming left V 0 bases short and J 6 bases short, with 24 bases between. This CDR3 comprises 19 residues. Germline loops: CDR1 MGHRA, CDR2 YSYEKL. Here the CDR3 reads CASSQDSQYGIINGNIQYF. CDR3 coding DNA: TGCGCCAGCAGCCAAGATTCCCAATACGGGATCATAAACGGAAACATTCAGTACTTC.

This clonotype was seen repeatedly, ten times or more. The chain carries TRBV12-5 and TRBJ2-4; 9 bases line up with TRBD2. Losses at the gene ends were 0 bases for V and 9 bases for J; bases not matched to a gene: 3. The CDR3 loop spans 14 amino acids. CDR1 is LGHNT and CDR2 is FRNRAP in the germline V gene. CDR3 bases: TGTGCTAGTGGTTTGGTCCTACTAGCGGGCATTCAGTACTTC. It specifies CASGLVLLAGIQYF.

This chain uses TRBV7-2 with TRBJ2-7, with D possibly matching TRBD1 (5 bases). The V and J ends lost 4 bases and 2 bases respectively, with 12 bases between them. The CDR3 totals 14 residues. From germline, CDR1 is SGHTA and CDR2 FQGNSA. The CDR3, as DNA: TGTGCCAGCAGCTCGCCGACAGTCCCCTACGAGCAGTACTTC. Translated, it gives CASSSPTVPYEQYF.

V and J are TRBV6-5 and TRBJ1-1, with D unresolved. The CDR3 is made up of 14 amino acids. Germline assignment: CDR1 MNHEY and CDR2 SVGAGI. The V end was cut by 7 bases, the J end by 0 bases, with 12 bases between. CDR3 DNA sequence: TGTGCCAGCATACGAGCCACGTTGAACACTGAAGCTTTCTTT. This sequence encodes CASIRATLNTEAFF.

In this sample, this clonotype turned up many times. The chain combines TRBV7-8 with TRBJ2-5; a weak D match, TRBD2 (6 bases). The germline V gene has CDR1 SGHVS and CDR2 FQNEAQ. The CDR3 has 14 residues. Between the trimmed V and J ends, which lost 5 bases and 2 bases, there was a span of 12 bases. The CDR3 DNA sequence: TGTGCCAGCAGCGCGGGACGACTTCAAGAGACCCAGTACTTC. This encodes CASSAGRLQETQYF.

The chain is built from TRBV29-1 and TRBJ1-2; TRBD1 is a possible D gene (6 bases). V dropped 3 bases and J dropped 2 bases, with 16 bases sitting between them. Germline assignment: CDR1 SQVTM and CDR2 ANQGSEA. This CDR3 spans 15 amino acids. The CDR3 DNA sequence: TGCAGCGTTGACGGTAGAACAGGGTCGAACTATGGCTACACCTTC. Amino acid sequence: CSVDGRTGSNYGYTF.